This T cell receptor (beta chain) is drawn from a study of T cell changes during pregnancy in multiple sclerosis. This CDR3 has 15 residues. Per germline, CDR1 SGHTA and CDR2 FQGNSA. V lost 0 bases to trimming and J lost 4 bases, with 10 bases between them. Data came from immunoSEQ multiplex PCR; TCRdb stores just in-frame clones and leaves some out. The sample shows roughly 76,000 clones, about 89% of them seen only once. The clonotype originates from a female donor with multiple sclerosis, enrolled in a pregnancy study. This sequence joins TRBV7-2 and TRBJ2-1; D might be TRBD2 (7 bases). The sample consisted of CD4+ T cells from peripheral blood mononuclear cells, taken in the second trimester of pregnancy. The CDR3 loop is CASSLAGGLYNEQFF. The CDR3 nucleotides read TGTGCCAGCAGCTTAGCGGGGGGGCTATACAATGAGCAGTTCTTC.